The 9 T cell receptor beta chains below were found in one sample sequenced in a study of control samples from healthy donors and cancer patients. The assay was immunoSEQ multiplex PCR, and TCRdb's table has in-frame clones only and misses some. The table lists approximately 160,000 clones, 85% to 95% of them singletons. Sequences were obtained from blood. The receptors here all came from a woman aged 18-29 years in good health.

The rearrangement links TRBV10-3 to TRBJ2-7, with D unresolved. Looked up from germline, CDR1 is ENHRY and CDR2 is SYGVKD. Trimming removed 0 bases from V and 3 bases from J, with 12 bases in between. The CDR3 sequence is 15 residues long. CDR3 coding DNA: TGTGCCATCAGTGAGTCAGTAGGACGGGTCTACGAGCAGTACTTC. Amino acid sequence: CAISESVGRVYEQYF.

This clone appeared a single time. The chain is built from TRBV29-1 and TRBJ2-3; perhaps TRBD2 as D (6 bases). The ends were cut back, 1 base at V and 2 bases at J, with 10 bases in the middle. Germline-derived CDR1 and CDR2 are SQVTM and ANQGSEA. The CDR3 is 14 amino acids. The CDR3 is CSVEAGVNTDTQYF. The DNA for the CDR3 is TGCAGCGTTGAAGCGGGAGTGAACACAGATACGCAGTATTTT.

The genes are TRBV9 and TRBJ2-5, with TRBD2 matching over 10 bases. The J segment lost 4 bases and the V segment lost 0 bases, leaving 3 bases of the junction unmatched. CDR1 and CDR2 from the germline V gene are SGDLS and YYNGEE. CDR3 size: 15 residues. The CDR3 sequence is CASSVAQREGETQYF. CDR3 sequence (DNA): TGTGCCAGCAGCGTAGCGCAGCGGGAGGGAGAGACCCAGTACTTC.

This chain links TRBV11-2 with TRBJ1-2; 7 bases align to TRBD1. Germline CDR1 and CDR2: SGHAT and FQNNGV. V dropped 6 bases and J dropped 3; count of bases not matched to a gene: 7. The CDR3 runs to 14 residues. The CDR3 is CASSRDSTYYGYTF. CDR3 coding DNA: TGTGCCAGCAGTCGGGACAGTACGTACTATGGCTACACCTTC.

CDR3 coding DNA: TGCGCCAGCAGCTTGTCGGGGCGCGCAGCTTTCTTT. Translating gives CASSLSGRAAFF. This sequence joins TRBV5-1 and TRBJ1-1; weak D call: TRBD1 (5 bases). The V gene's germline CDR1 is SGHRS and CDR2 YFSETQ. The CDR3 is 12 residues long. V lost 1 base to trimming and J lost 10 bases, with 11 bases between them.

V usage is TRBV6-2 or TRBV6-3 and J usage is TRBJ1-2; D is ambiguous. Trimming removed 4 bases at V and 0 bases at J, with 9 bases between. The CDR3 runs 14 residues. CDR1 and CDR2 (germline): MNHEY, SVGEGT. CDR3 DNA sequence: TGTGCCAGCAGTTTCCGGCCCCCTAACTATGGCTACACCTTC. Protein sequence: CASSFRPPNYGYTF.

As concerns this clone: One junction end does not reproduce the germline sequence, and a read error may be involved. The chain has TRBV6-5 and TRBJ1-1; a possible D gene is TRBD1 (5 bases). The CDR3 runs 15 residues. Germline lookup yields CDR1 MNHEY and CDR2 SVGAGI. CDR3 nucleotide sequence: TGTGCCAGCAGTGACTCATTAGACAGTTACACTGAAGCTTTCTTT. It codes for CASSDSLDSYTEAFF.

The chain recombines TRBV5-4 with TRBJ2-1; no reliable D call. CDR3 length: 14 residues. Germline CDR1 SGHNT, CDR2 YYREEE (reference sequence). Trimming shortened V by 4 bases and J by 5 bases, and 13 bases separated the two germline ends. For the CDR3, the DNA is TGTGCCAGCAGCACCCGGGTCCTCCACAATGAGCAGTTCTTC. Protein product: CASSTRVLHNEQFF. The whole variable domain, filled in from reference TRBV5-4 and TRBJ2-1, reads ETGVTQSPTHLIKTRGQQVTLRCSSQSGHNTVSWYQQALGQGPQFIFQYYREEENGRGNFPPRFSGLQFPNYSSELNVNALELDDSALYLCASSTRVLHNEQFFGPGTRLTVL.

The chain couples TRBV28 to TRBJ1-5; D remains unclear. The CDR3 totals 12 residues. The V and J ends lost 1 base and 6 bases respectively, with 4 bases between them. Per the germline V gene, CDR1 is MDHEN and CDR2 is SYDVKM. The CDR3 sequence is CASSLYGQPQHF. CDR3 coding DNA: TGTGCCAGCAGTTTATACGGTCAGCCCCAGCATTTT.